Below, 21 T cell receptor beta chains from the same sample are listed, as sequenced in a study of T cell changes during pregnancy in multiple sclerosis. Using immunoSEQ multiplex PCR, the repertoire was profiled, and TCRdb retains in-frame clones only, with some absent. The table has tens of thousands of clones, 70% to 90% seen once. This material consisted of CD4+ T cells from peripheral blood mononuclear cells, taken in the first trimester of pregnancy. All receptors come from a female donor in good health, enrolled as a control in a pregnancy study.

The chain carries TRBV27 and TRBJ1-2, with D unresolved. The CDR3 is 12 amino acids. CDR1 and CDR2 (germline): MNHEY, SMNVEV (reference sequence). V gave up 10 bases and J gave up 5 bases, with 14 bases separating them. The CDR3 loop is CATGRLGYGYTF. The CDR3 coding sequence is TGTGCCACAGGTCGGCTTGGTTATGGCTACACCTTC.

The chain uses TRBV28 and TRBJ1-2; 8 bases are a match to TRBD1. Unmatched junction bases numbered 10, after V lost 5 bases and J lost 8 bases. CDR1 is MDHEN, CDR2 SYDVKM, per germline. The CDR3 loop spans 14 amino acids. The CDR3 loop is CASSPLGQAIGYTF. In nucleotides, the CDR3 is TGTGCCAGCAGTCCCCTGGGACAGGCGATAGGCTACACCTTC.

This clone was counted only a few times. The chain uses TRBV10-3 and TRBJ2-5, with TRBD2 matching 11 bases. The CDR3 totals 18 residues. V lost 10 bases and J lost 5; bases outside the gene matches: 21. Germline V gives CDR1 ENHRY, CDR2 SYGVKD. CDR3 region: CATLAPGTSGGGRETQYF. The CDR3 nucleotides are TGTGCCACCCTAGCTCCGGGGACTAGCGGAGGAGGTAGGGAGACCCAGTACTTC.

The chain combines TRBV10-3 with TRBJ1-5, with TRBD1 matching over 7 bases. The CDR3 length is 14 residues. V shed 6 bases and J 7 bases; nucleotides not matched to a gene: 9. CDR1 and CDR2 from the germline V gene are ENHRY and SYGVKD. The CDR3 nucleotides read TGTGCCATCAGCCCTCGGGGGACAGAGCAGCCCCAGCATTTT. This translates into CAISPRGTEQPQHF.

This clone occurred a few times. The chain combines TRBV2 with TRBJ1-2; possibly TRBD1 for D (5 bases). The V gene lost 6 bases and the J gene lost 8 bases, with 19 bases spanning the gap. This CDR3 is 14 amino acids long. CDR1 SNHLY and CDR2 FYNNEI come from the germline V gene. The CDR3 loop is CASRGTWRVKGYTF. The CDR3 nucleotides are TGTGCCAGCAGGGGGACGTGGAGGGTGAAAGGCTACACCTTC.

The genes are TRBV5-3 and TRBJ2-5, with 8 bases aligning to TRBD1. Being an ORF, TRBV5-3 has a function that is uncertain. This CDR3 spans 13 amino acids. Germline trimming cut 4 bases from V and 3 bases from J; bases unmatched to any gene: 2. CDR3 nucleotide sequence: TGTGCCAGAAGCCCGGACAGGGAAGAGACCCAGTACTTC. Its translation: CARSPDREETQYF.

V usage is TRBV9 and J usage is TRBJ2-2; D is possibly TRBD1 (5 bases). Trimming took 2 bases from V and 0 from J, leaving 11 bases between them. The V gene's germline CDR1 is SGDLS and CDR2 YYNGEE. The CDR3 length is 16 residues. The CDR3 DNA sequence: TGTGCCAGCAGCGTCAGGGATCTCACGAACACCGGGGAGCTGTTTTTT. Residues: CASSVRDLTNTGELFF. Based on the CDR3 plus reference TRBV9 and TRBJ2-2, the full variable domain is DSGVTQTPKHLITATGQRVTLRCSPRSGDLSVYWYQQSLDQGLQFLIQYYNGEERAKGNILERFSAQQFPDLHSELNLSSLELGDSALYFCASSVRDLTNTGELFFGEGSRLTVL.

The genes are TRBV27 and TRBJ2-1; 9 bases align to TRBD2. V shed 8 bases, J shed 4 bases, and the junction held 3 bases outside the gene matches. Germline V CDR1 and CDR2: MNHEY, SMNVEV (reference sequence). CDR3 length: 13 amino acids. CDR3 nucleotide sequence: TGTGCCAGCCGAACTAGCGGGTACAATGAGCAGTTCTTC. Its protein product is CASRTSGYNEQFF.

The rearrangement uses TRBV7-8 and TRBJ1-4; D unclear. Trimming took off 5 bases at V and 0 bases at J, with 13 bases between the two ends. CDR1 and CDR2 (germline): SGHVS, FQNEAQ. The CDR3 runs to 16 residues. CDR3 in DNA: TGTGCCAGCAGCGGTCGACTTGGTGCAACTAATGAAAAACTGTTTTTT. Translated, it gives CASSGRLGATNEKLFF. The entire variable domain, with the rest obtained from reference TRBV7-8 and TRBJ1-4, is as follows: GAGVSQSPRYKVAKRGQDVALRCDPISGHVSLFWYQQALGQGPEFLTYFQNEAQLDKSGLPSDRFFAERPEGSVSTLKIQRTQQEDSAVYLCASSGRLGATNEKLFFGSGTQLSVL.

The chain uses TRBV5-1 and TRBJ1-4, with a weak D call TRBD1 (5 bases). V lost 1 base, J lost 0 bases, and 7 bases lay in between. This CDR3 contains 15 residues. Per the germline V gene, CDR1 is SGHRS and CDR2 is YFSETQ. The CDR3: CASSLWGATNEKLFF. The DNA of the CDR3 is TGCGCCAGCAGCTTGTGGGGCGCAACTAATGAAAAACTGTTTTTT.

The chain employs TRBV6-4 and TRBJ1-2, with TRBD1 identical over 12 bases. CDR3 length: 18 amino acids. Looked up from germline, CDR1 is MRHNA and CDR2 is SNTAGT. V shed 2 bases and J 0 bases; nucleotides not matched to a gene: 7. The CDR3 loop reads CASSDPRDRGLANYGYTF. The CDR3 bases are TGTGCCAGCAGTGACCCCCGGGACAGGGGGCTTGCTAACTATGGCTACACCTTC.

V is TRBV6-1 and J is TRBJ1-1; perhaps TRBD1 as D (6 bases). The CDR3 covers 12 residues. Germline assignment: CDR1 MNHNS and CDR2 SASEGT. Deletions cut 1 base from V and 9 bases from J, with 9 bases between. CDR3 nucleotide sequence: TGTGCCAGCAGTGAAGGGACAGCGAAAGCTTTCTTT. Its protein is CASSEGTAKAFF.

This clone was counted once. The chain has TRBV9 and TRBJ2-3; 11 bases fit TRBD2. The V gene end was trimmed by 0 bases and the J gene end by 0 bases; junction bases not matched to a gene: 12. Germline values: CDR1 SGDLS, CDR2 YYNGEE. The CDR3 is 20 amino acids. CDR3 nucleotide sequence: TGTGCCAGCAGCGTAGCTACGTGGCTAGCGGGAGGAGGAAGCACAGATACGCAGTATTTT. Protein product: CASSVATWLAGGGSTDTQYF.

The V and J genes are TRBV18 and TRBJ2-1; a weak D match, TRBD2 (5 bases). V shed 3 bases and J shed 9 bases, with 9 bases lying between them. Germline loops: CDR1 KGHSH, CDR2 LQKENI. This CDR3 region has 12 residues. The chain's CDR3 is CASSPQDFEQFF. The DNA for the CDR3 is TGTGCCAGCTCACCCCAGGACTTTGAGCAGTTCTTC.

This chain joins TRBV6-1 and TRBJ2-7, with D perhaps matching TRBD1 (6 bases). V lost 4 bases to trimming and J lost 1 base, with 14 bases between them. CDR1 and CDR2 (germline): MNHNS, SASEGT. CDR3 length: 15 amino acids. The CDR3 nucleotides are TGTGCCAGCAGTGTATACAGGGACGGGTCCTACGAGCAGTACTTC. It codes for CASSVYRDGSYEQYF.

This CDR3 reads CAWRLEGSEAFF. The CDR3 DNA reads as TGTGCCTGGAGATTGGAGGGAAGTGAAGCTTTCTTT. The V and J genes are TRBV30 and TRBJ1-1; D unresolved. Per germline, CDR1 GTSNPN and CDR2 SVGIG (reference sequence). CDR3 length equals 12 residues. V shed 3 bases and J shed 7 bases, with 12 bases lying between them.

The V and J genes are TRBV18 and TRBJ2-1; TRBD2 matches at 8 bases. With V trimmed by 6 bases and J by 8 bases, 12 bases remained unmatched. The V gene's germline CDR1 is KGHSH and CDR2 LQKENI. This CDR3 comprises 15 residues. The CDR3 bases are TGTGCCAGCTCCCCGGGGGGGACGAGGGCTTATGAGCAGTTCTTC. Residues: CASSPGGTRAYEQFF.

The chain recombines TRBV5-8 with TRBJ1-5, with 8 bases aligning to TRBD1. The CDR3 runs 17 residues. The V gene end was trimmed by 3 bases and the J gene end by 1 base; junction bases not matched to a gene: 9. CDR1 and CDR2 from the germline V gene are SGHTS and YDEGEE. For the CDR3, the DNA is TGTGCCAGCAGCTCCTCCGGGACAGGTATGAGCAATCAGCCCCAGCATTTT. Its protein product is CASSSSGTGMSNQPQHF.

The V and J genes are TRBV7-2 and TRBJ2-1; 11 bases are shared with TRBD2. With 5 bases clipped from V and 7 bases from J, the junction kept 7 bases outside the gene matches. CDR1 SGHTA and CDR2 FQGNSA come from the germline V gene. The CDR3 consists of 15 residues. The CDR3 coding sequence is TGTGCCAGCAGCCCAAGACTAGCGGGAAGGAATGAGCAGTTCTTC. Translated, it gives CASSPRLAGRNEQFF.

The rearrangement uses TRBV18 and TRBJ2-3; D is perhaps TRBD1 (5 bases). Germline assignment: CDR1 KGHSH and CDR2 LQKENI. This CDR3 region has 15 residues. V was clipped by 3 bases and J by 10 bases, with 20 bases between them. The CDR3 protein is CASSPPTVAKPPQYF. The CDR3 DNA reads TGTGCCAGCTCACCTCCGACAGTCGCCAAGCCCCCGCAGTATTTT.

The CDR3 DNA is TGTGCCATCAGGGACGCGCAGGGGTTCTCCTACAATGAGCAGTTCTTC. The encoded protein is CAIRDAQGFSYNEQFF. The chain links TRBV10-3 to TRBJ2-1; TRBD1 is a possible D gene (6 bases). V was pared by 6 bases and J by 0 bases, with 15 bases between. Germline V gives CDR1 ENHRY, CDR2 SYGVKD. The length of the CDR3 is 16 residues.